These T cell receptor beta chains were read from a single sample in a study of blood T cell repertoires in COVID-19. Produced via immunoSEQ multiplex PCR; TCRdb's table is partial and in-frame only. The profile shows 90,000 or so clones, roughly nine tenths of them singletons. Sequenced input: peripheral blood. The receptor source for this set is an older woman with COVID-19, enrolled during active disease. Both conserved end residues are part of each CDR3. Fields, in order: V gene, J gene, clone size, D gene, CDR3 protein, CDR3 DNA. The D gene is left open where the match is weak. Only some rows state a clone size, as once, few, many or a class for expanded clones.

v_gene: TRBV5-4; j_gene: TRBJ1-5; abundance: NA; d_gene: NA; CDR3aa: CASSLGRGRYSNQPQHF; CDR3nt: TGTGCCAGCAGCTTGGGCAGGGGCCGATATAGCAATCAGCCCCAGCATTTT
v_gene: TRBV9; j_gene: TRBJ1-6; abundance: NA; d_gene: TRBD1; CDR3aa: CASSGQTGRSPLHF; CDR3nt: TGTGCCAGCAGCGGACAGACAGGGCGGTCACCCCTCCACTTT
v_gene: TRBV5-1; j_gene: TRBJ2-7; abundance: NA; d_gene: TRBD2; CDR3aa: CASSWVAGKSYEQYF; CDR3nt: TGCGCCAGCAGCTGGGTAGCGGGGAAATCCTACGAGCAGTACTTC
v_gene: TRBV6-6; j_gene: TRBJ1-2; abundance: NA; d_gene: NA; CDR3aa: CASRDNRVGYTF; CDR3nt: TGTGCCAGCAGAGATAACAGGGTTGGCTACACCTTC
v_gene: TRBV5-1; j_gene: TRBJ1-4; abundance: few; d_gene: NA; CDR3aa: CASSLYGLSATNEKLFF; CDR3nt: TGCGCCAGCAGCTTGTACGGACTCAGTGCAACTAATGAAAAACTGTTTTTT
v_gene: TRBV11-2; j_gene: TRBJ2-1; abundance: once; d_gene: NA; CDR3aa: CASSFGLEQFF; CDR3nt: TGTGCCAGCAGCTTTGGCCTCGAGCAGTTCTTC
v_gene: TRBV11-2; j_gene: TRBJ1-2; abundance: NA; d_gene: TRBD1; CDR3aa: CASSPGTGQGYTF; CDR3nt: TGTGCCAGCAGCCCCGGGACAGGGCAAGGCTACACCTTC
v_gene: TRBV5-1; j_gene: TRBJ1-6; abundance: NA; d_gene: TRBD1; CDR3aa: CASSFRGIDSPLHF; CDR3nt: TGCGCCAGCAGCTTCAGGGGGATAGATTCACCCCTCCACTTT
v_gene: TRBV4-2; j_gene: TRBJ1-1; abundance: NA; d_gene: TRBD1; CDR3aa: CASSRGQLNTEAFF; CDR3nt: TGTGCCAGCAGCAGGGGACAGCTGAACACTGAAGCTTTCTTT
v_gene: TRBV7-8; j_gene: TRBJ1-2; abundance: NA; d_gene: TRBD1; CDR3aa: CASSRGQGGYTF; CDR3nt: TGTGCCAGCAGCCGCGGACAGGGGGGCTACACCTTC
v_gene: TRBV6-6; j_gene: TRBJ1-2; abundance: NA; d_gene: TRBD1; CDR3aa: CASSYSRQGVNGYTF; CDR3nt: TGTGCCAGCAGTTACTCGAGACAGGGGGTGAATGGCTACACCTTC
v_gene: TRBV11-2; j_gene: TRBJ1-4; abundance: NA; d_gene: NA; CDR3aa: CASSRSSGSFEKLFF; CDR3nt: TGTGCCAGCAGCCGCAGCTCGGGGAGTTTTGAAAAACTGTTTTTT
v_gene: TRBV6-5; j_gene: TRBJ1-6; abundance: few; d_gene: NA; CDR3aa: CASRPTASNSPLHF; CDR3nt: TGTGCCAGCAGACCCACAGCCTCTAATTCACCCCTCCACTTT
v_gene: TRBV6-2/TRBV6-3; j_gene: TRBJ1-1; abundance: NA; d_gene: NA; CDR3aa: CASSYSAGRTEAFF; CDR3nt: TGTGCCAGCAGTTACTCGGCAGGGCGTACTGAAGCTTTCTTT
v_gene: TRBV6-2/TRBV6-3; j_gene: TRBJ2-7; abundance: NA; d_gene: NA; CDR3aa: CASSSDSYEQYF; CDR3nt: TGTGCCAGCAGCAGCGACAGCTACGAGCAGTACTTC
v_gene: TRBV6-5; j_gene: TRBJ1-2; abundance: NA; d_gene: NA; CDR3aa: CASTHIPPNYGYTF; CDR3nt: TGTGCCAGCACCCACATCCCCCCTAACTATGGCTACACCTTC
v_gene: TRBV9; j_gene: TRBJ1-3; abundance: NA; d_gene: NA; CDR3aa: CASTPRLLSGNTIYF; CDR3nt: TGTGCCAGCACCCCCCGACTCCTCTCTGGAAACACCATATATTTT
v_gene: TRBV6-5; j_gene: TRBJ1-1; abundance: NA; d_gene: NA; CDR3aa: CASSSTYTEAFF; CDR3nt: TGTGCCAGCAGTTCCACATACACTGAAGCTTTCTTT
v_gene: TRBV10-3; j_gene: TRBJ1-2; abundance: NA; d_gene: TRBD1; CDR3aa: CAISEGTGGAGYGYTF; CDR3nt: TGTGCCATCAGTGAAGGGACAGGGGGCGCAGGCTATGGCTACACCTTC
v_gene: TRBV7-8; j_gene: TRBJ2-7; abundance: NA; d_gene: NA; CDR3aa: CASSPKGRDSSYEQYF; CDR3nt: TGTGCCAGCAGCCCGAAGGGGCGGGACAGCAGCTACGAGCAGTACTTC
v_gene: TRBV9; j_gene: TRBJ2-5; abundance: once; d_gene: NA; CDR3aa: CASSVGGSQETQYF; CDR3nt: TGTGCCAGCAGCGTAGGGGGCAGCCAAGAGACCCAGTACTTC
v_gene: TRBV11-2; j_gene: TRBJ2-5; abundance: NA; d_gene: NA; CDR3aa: CASSLDRTEETQYF; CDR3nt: TGTGCCAGCAGCTTAGATAGGACAGAAGAGACCCAGTACTTC
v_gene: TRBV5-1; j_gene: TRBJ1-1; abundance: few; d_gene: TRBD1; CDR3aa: CASSLGRGYDTEAFF; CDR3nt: TGCGCCAGCAGCTTGGGCAGGGGGTATGACACTGAAGCTTTCTTT
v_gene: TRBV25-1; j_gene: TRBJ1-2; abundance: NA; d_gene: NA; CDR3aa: CASSEQGKYGYTF; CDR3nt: TGTGCCAGCAGTGAACAGGGAAAATATGGCTACACCTTC
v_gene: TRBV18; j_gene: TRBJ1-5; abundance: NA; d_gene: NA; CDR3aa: CASSPNQVVSNQPQHF; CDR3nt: TGTGCCAGCTCACCAAACCAGGTGGTTAGCAATCAGCCCCAGCATTTT
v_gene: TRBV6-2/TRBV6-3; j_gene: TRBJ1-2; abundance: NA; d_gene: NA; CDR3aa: CASSPAPPRGDTF; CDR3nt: TGTGCCAGCAGTCCCGCCCCCCCCCGGGGAGACACCTTC
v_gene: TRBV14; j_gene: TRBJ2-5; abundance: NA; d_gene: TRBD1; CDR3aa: CASSPGTGWAQYF; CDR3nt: TGTGCCAGCAGCCCCGGGACAGGGTGGGCCCAGTACTTC
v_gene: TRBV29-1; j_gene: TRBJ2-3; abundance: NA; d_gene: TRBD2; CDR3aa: CSAERGVPDTQYF; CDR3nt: TGCAGCGCCGAGCGGGGGGTGCCAGATACGCAGTATTTT
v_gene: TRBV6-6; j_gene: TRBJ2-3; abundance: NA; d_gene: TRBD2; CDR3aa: CASSLGLAGGTDTQYF; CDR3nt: TGTGCCAGCAGCCTTGGACTAGCGGGAGGGACAGATACGCAGTATTTT
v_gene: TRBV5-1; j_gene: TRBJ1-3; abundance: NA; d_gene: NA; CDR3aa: CASSLAGSGNTIYF; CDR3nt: TGCGCCAGCAGCTTGGCGGGCTCTGGAAACACCATATATTTT
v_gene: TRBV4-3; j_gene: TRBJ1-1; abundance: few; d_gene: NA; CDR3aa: CASSQDAIQSRTEAFF; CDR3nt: TGCGCCAGCAGCCAAGATGCTATTCAAAGCCGCACTGAAGCTTTCTTT
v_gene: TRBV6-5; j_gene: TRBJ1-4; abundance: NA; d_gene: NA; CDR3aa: CASSYSRQIGGEKLFF; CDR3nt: TGTGCCAGCAGTTACTCGAGACAGATCGGGGGTGAAAAACTGTTTTTT
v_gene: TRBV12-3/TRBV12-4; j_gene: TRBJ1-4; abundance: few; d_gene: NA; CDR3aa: CASSLGGARKLFF; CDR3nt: TGTGCCAGCAGTTTAGGTGGGGCCCGAAAACTGTTTTTT
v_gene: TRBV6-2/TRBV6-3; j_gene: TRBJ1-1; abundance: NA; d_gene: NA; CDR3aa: CASSYSRVGGNTEAFF; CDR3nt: TGTGCCAGCAGTTACTCGAGAGTCGGAGGGAACACTGAAGCTTTCTTT
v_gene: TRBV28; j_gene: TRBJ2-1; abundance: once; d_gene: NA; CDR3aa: CASSLLEGGNEQFF; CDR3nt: TGTGCCAGCAGTTTGCTTGAGGGAGGCAATGAGCAGTTCTTC
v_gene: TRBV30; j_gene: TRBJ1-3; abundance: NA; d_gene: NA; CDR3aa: CAWSVGQISSGNTIYF; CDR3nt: TGTGCCTGGAGTGTAGGACAGATAAGCTCTGGAAACACCATATATTTT
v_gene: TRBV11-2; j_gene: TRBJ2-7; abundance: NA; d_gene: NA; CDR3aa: CASSSTTLGVSYEQYF; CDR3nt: TGTGCCAGCAGCTCGACGACACTGGGTGTCTCCTACGAGCAGTACTTC
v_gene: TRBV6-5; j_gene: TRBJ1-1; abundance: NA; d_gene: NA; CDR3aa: CASSGNQGTEAFF; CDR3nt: TGTGCCAGCAGCGGCAACCAGGGCACTGAAGCTTTCTTT
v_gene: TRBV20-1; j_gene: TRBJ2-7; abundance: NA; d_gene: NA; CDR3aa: CSAPGRYEQYF; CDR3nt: TGCAGTGCTCCAGGCCGTTACGAGCAGTACTTC
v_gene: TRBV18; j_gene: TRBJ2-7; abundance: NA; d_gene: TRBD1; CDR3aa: CASSPGQGRQPYEQYF; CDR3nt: TGTGCCAGCTCACCGGGACAGGGGCGACAACCCTACGAGCAGTACTTC
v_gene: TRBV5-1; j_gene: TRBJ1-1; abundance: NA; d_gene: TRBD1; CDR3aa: CASSTGGQEGTTEAFF; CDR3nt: TGCGCCAGCAGCACAGGGGGACAGGAAGGCACCACTGAAGCTTTCTTT
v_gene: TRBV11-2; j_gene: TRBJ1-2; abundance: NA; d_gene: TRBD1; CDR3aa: CASSRDRGDYGYTF; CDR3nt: TGTGCCAGCAGCAGGGACAGGGGCGACTATGGCTACACCTTC
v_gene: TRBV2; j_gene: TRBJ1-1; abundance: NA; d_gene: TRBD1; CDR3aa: CASSDQGQMNTEAFF; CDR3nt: TGTGCCAGCAGCGACCAGGGACAGATGAACACTGAAGCTTTCTTT
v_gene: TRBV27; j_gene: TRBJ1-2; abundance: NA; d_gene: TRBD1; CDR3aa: CASSFRGQIYGYTF; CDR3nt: TGTGCCAGCAGTTTCCGGGGACAGATCTATGGCTACACCTTC
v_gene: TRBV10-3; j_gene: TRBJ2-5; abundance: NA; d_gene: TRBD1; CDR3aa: CAISAGQGGTQYF; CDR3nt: TGTGCCATCAGTGCGGGACAGGGAGGGACCCAGTACTTC
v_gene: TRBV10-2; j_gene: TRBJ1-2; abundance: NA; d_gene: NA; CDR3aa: CASSKGAGIYGYTF; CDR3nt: TGCGCCAGCTCAAAAGGGGCAGGGATATATGGCTACACCTTC
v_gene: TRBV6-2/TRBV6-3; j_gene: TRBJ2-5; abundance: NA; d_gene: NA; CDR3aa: CASSYSREETQYF; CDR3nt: TGTGCCAGCAGTTACTCCAGGGAAGAGACCCAGTACTTC
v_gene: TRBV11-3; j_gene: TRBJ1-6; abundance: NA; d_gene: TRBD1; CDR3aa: CASSHRWTGNWGYNSPLHF; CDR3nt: TGTGCCAGCAGCCACCGTTGGACAGGAAACTGGGGTTATAATTCACCCCTCCACTTT
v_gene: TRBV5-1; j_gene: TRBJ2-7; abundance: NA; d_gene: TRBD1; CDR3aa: CASSPRTGVDEQYF; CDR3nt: TGCGCCAGCAGCCCTCGGACAGGGGTCGACGAGCAGTACTTC
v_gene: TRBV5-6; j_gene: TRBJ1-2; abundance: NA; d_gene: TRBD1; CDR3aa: CASSFGTGANYGYTF; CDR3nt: TGTGCCAGCAGCTTCGGGACAGGGGCTAACTATGGCTACACCTTC
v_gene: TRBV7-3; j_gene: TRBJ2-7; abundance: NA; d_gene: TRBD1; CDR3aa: CASSLGTGPYEQYF; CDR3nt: TGTGCCAGCAGCTTAGGGACAGGGCCCTACGAGCAGTACTTC
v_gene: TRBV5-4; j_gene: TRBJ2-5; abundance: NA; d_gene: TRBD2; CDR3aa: CASSFGGGARETQYF; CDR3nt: TGTGCCAGCAGCTTTGGCGGGGGGGCCCGGGAGACCCAGTACTTC
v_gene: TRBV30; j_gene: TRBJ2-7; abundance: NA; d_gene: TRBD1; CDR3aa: CAGQGAYEQYF; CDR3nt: TGTGCCGGGCAGGGGGCCTACGAGCAGTACTTC
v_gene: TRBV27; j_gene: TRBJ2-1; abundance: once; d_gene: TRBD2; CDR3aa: CASSLGEGSGGYNEQFF; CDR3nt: TGTGCCAGCAGTCTCGGGGAGGGTAGCGGGGGGTACAATGAGCAGTTCTTC